These 17 T cell receptor beta chains originate from one sample sequenced in a study of siplizumab effects on memory and regulatory T cells. Using immunoSEQ multiplex PCR, the repertoire was profiled, and TCRdb retains in-frame clones only, with some absent. The repertoire holds 57,000 or so clones, 85% to 95% seen once, with roughly two fifths in the top ten. The sequenced sample consisted of CD8+ T cells sorted from blood. The receptors here all came from a human donor in good health.

In its sample, this clone was seen once. The CDR3 sequence: CASSLPGQGAFGANVLTF. CDR3 in DNA: TGTGCCAGCAGTCTTCCGGGGCAGGGGGCCTTTGGGGCCAACGTCCTGACTTTC. V usage is TRBV28 and J usage is TRBJ2-6; 8 bases match TRBD1. V trimming: 5 bases; J trimming: 3 bases; junction bases outside the gene matches: 12. CDR3 length: 18 residues. Germline CDR1 reads MDHEN; CDR2 reads SYDVKM.

This clone has only one observation. The chain uses TRBV7-9 and TRBJ2-7, with D perhaps TRBD1 (6 bases). The V gene's germline CDR1 is SEHNR and CDR2 FQNEAQ (reference sequence). Trimming shortened V by 5 bases and J by 3 bases, and 8 bases separated the two germline ends. The CDR3 spans 12 residues. CDR3 nucleotide sequence: TGTGCCAGCAGCCACAGGGACTACGAGCAGTACTTC. Translation gives CASSHRDYEQYF.

This chain connects TRBV6-5 to TRBJ2-2, with 8 bases identical to TRBD1. Unmatched junction bases numbered 5, after V lost 8 bases and J lost 0 bases. This CDR3 is 15 amino acids long. CDR1 is MNHEY, CDR2 SVGAGI, per germline. The CDR3 DNA reads TGTGCCAGCCGAGGACAGGGTGCGAACACCGGGGAGCTGTTTTTT. Translation: CASRGQGANTGELFF.

The genes are TRBV5-1 and TRBJ2-7; D not certain. V was trimmed by 0 bases and J by 3 bases, leaving 13 bases between them. The CDR3 is 15 amino acids. Germline values: CDR1 SGHRS, CDR2 YFSETQ. The CDR3 region is CASSLEAGQDYEQYF. DNA of the CDR3: TGCGCCAGCAGCTTGGAGGCAGGCCAGGACTACGAGCAGTACTTC.

The chain uses TRBV14 and TRBJ2-7; 7 nucleotides agree with TRBD1. The CDR3 is made up of 14 amino acids. The J segment lost 2 bases and the V segment lost 3 bases, leaving 4 bases of the junction unmatched. From germline, CDR1 is SGHDN and CDR2 FVKESK. The CDR3 coding sequence is TGTGCCAGCAGCCAGGGAACAGGGGCCTACGAGCAGTACTTC. Translation gives CASSQGTGAYEQYF.

The V gene is TRBV14, the J gene TRBJ1-5, with D perhaps TRBD1 (5 bases). CDR1 and CDR2 from the germline V gene are SGHDN and FVKESK. V was clipped by 0 bases and J by 7 bases, with 10 bases between them. The CDR3 covers 14 residues. Here the CDR3 DNA reads TGTGCCAGCAGCCAAGATGAGGGGCGACAGCCCCAGCATTTT. Its protein product is CASSQDEGRQPQHF.

The chain joins TRBV5-5 to TRBJ2-7; 9 nucleotides align to TRBD1. V shed 4 bases and J 6 bases; nucleotides not matched to a gene: 11. CDR3 length equals 15 residues. Per germline, CDR1 SGHKS and CDR2 YYEKEE (reference sequence). CDR3 sequence (DNA): TGTGCCAGCAGCCCTACAGGGGGCGAGGGGGGCGAGCAGTACTTC. Protein: CASSPTGGEGGEQYF.

This rearrangement joins TRBV13 to TRBJ2-3; the D is unclear. With 4 bases removed from V and 2 bases from J, the gap between germline ends came to 10 bases. The CDR3 has 14 residues. Germline assignment: CDR1 PRHDT and CDR2 FYEKMQ (reference sequence). CDR3 region: CASSSSGLTDTQYF. The CDR3 coding sequence is TGTGCCAGCAGCTCATCCGGGCTCACAGATACGCAGTATTTT. Variable domain in full (rest from reference TRBV13 and TRBJ2-3): AAGVIQSPRHLIKEKRETATLKCYPIPRHDTVYWYQQGPGQDPQFLISFYEKMQSDKGSIPDRFSAQQFSDYHSELNMSSLELGDSALYFCASSSSGLTDTQYFGPGTRLTVL.

The chain uses TRBV4-1 and TRBJ2-2, with 9 bases that match TRBD1. This CDR3 region has 17 residues. The V gene end was trimmed by 2 bases and the J gene end by 5 bases; junction bases not matched to a gene: 9. CDR1 is MGHRA, CDR2 YSYEKL, per germline. CDR3 coding DNA: TGCGCCAGCAGCCAAACCTCCGGGACAGGGTGGACCGGGGAGCTGTTTTTT. Encoded protein: CASSQTSGTGWTGELFF.

The V and J genes are TRBV6-1 and TRBJ1-2; the D is unclear. Trimming stripped 0 bases from V and 4 bases from J, with 9 bases between. Germline CDR1 reads MNHNS; CDR2 reads SASEGT. This CDR3 has 14 amino acids. CDR3 amino acids: CASSEAYGFYGYTF. DNA of the CDR3: TGTGCCAGCAGTGAAGCCTACGGATTCTATGGCTACACCTTC.

The chain uses TRBV10-3 and TRBJ2-7, with 11 bases identical to TRBD2. This CDR3 spans 16 amino acids. V lost 1 base and J lost 2; bases outside the gene matches: 4. Per the germline V gene, CDR1 is ENHRY and CDR2 is SYGVKD. For the CDR3, the DNA is TGTGCCATCAGTGAGTTAGGTAGCGGGAGGGCCTACGAGCAGTACTTC. This sequence encodes CAISELGSGRAYEQYF.

The chain couples TRBV28 to TRBJ2-2; TRBD1 matches at 10 bases. The CDR3 has 18 residues. Per germline, CDR1 MDHEN and CDR2 SYDVKM. J lost 4 bases, V lost 6 bases, and 14 bases had no gene match. CDR3 sequence reads: CASRLFTGTGVVTGELFF. CDR3 DNA sequence: TGTGCCAGCAGACTATTCACCGGGACAGGGGTTGTCACCGGGGAGCTGTTTTTT.

V and J are TRBV7-4 and TRBJ1-1; tentatively, D is TRBD1 (6 bases). V gave up 3 bases and J gave up 0 bases, with 20 bases separating them. Germline loops: CDR1 SGHVT, CDR2 SQSDAQ. This CDR3 region has 18 residues. CDR3 nucleotide sequence: TGTGCCAGCAGCTTTTTCTTGGTCCCGGGACAAATGAACACTGAAGCTTTCTTT. The encoded protein is CASSFFLVPGQMNTEAFF.

CDR3 in DNA: TGTGCCAGCAGCAGGGGACGGGAGCAGTACTTC. As protein: CASSRGREQYF. This chain uses TRBV5-6 with TRBJ2-7; either TRBD1 or TRBD2 may fit D (5 bases each). The CDR3 loop spans 11 amino acids. V dropped 4 bases and J dropped 7 bases, with 9 bases sitting between them. The germline gives CDR1 SGHDT, CDR2 YYEEEE. Filled out from reference TRBV5-6 and TRBJ2-7, the complete variable domain reads DAGVTQSPTHLIKTRGQQVTLRCSPKSGHDTVSWYQQALGQGPQFIFQYYEEEERQRGNFPDRFSGHQFPNYSSELNVNALLLGDSALYLCASSRGREQYFGPGTRLTVT.

In the case of this clone: One junction end does not reproduce the germline sequence, and a read error may be involved. This sequence joins TRBV2 and TRBJ2-7, with 9 bases fitting TRBD1. The CDR3 loop spans 14 amino acids. The V gene's germline CDR1 is SNHLY and CDR2 FYNNEI. In DNA, the CDR3 is TGTGTCAGCAGGACACCGGGACAGGGCTACGAGCAGTACTTC. Residues: CVSRTPGQGYEQYF.

The rearrangement links TRBV6-4 to TRBJ1-2, with TRBD1 matching 7 bases. The V gene end was trimmed by 9 bases and the J gene end by 9 bases; junction bases not matched to a gene: 16. This CDR3 is 14 amino acids long. Germline V lookup: CDR1 MRHNA, CDR2 SNTAGT. The CDR3 here is CARTRARGMISYTF. CDR3 bases: TGTGCCAGAACTCGAGCCAGGGGGATGATTAGCTACACCTTC.

CDR3: CASSYPFVSDEQYF. The DNA for the CDR3 is TGTGCCAGCAGCTACCCCTTTGTCAGCGACGAGCAGTACTTC. The chain has TRBV5-4 and TRBJ2-7; D is unclear. Deletions cut 3 bases from V and 5 bases from J, with 15 bases between. Germline CDR1 SGHNT, CDR2 YYREEE (reference sequence). CDR3 length: 14 residues.